The entry that follows covers one T cell receptor (beta chain) sequence. Some clones are missing from TCRdb's copy, which holds only in-frame ones; the method was immunoSEQ multiplex PCR. This sample has 150,000 or so clones, with around 95% found just once. The entry originates in a study of control samples from healthy donors and cancer patients. Source material: blood. This receptor was obtained from a middle-aged man in good health.

Here the CDR3 DNA reads TGTGCCAGTAGCTCCTTGGGGACTAGCGGAGATACGCAGTATTTT. It specifies CASSSLGTSGDTQYF. The V and J genes are TRBV19 and TRBJ2-3; TRBD2 agrees at 11 bases. Germline CDR1 reads LNHDA; CDR2 reads SQIVND (reference sequence). The length of the CDR3 is 15 residues. The ends lost 6 bases at V and 5 bases at J; junction bases unmatched: 7.